The present T cell receptor beta chain was sequenced within a study of shared clonotypes between healthy human individuals. Study-level points and caveats: Deeper or shallower sequencing was expected to change how clonotypes are shared among donors.

To note about this clone: The antigen is not known.

Donors comprised healthy HIV-negative adults lacking recent acute infections or vaccinations. Negatively enriched CD4+ T cells were divided by CD45RA into naive and memory. V lost 3 bases and J lost 7; bases outside the gene matches: 3. Germline CDR1 and CDR2: SGHNT and YYREEE (reference sequence). CDR3 length: 13 amino acids. Investigators spread the genomic DNA of each subset evenly over several immunoSEQ plates. Assay: immunoSEQ multiplex PCR; the TCRdb copy retains only in-frame clones and omits some. The sample shows some 1,400,000 clones, roughly 96% of them seen only once. The source is a man younger than 45 in good health. The genes are TRBV5-4 and TRBJ1-5, with 8 bases lining up with TRBD1. The sequenced sample was naive CD4+ T cells sorted from blood. Subset in this sample: CD45RA+ positively selected. This CDR3 reads CASSSDREQPQHF. CDR3 in DNA: TGTGCCAGCAGCTCGGACAGGGAGCAGCCCCAGCATTTT. Full variable domain (outside the CDR3, taken from reference TRBV5-4 and TRBJ1-5): ETGVTQSPTHLIKTRGQQVTLRCSSQSGHNTVSWYQQALGQGPQFIFQYYREEENGRGNFPPRFSGLQFPNYSSELNVNALELDDSALYLCASSSDREQPQHFGDGTRLSIL.